These 16 T cell receptor beta chains were all obtained from the same sample, sequenced in a study of T cells after yellow fever vaccination. TCRdb independently ran MiXCR on the 5' RACE reads; one entry per CDR3 protein. The table records approximately 350,000 distinct CDR3 sequences, 9.5% to 13% of them present only once. The sample consisted of PBMCs, taken on the day of the first yellow fever vaccination. The receptors originated from a young man who received the YFV17D yellow fever vaccine.

The chain joins TRBV14 to TRBJ1-5, with D uncertain. This CDR3 comprises 16 residues. Trimming took 1 base from V and 5 from J, leaving 15 bases between them. The germline V gene has CDR1 SGHDN and CDR2 FVKESK. The CDR3 DNA reads TGTGCCAGCAGCCAAGTAGTGGGGATCCCCCATCAGCCCCAGCATTTT. Its translation: CASSQVVGIPHQPQHF.

There are a few counts of this clonotype. This chain connects TRBV24-1 to TRBJ1-1; unclear D gene. There are 14 residues in the CDR3. The V gene lost 4 bases and the J gene lost 8 bases, with 16 bases spanning the gap. Germline V gene data show CDR1 as KGHDR and CDR2 as SFDVKD. The CDR3 protein is CATSDAGRTEEAFF. For the CDR3, the DNA is TGTGCCACCAGTGACGCCGGGAGGACGGAAGAAGCTTTCTTT.

The V and J genes are TRBV29-1 and TRBJ1-2; maybe TRBD1 (6 bases). Germline assignment: CDR1 SQVTM and CDR2 ANQGSEA. V lost 5 bases to trimming and J lost 0 bases, with 13 bases between them. The CDR3 extends over 14 amino acids. The CDR3, as DNA: TGCAGCGTTACCCGGACAGTAACTAACTATGGCTACACCTTC. It translates to CSVTRTVTNYGYTF. Using reference TRBV29-1 and TRBJ1-2 for the parts outside the CDR3, the full variable domain is SAVISQKPSRDICQRGTSLTIQCQVDSQVTMMFWYRQQPGQSLTLIATANQGSEATYESGFVIDKFPISRPNLTFSTLTVSNMSPEDSSIYLCSVTRTVTNYGYTFGSGTRLTVV.

This clonotype has a handful of counts. V and J are TRBV6-5 and TRBJ2-3; TRBD2 agrees at 11 bases. This CDR3 has 16 amino acids. Germline values: CDR1 MNHEY, CDR2 SVGAGI. Trimming at V came to 5 bases and at J to 4 bases, leaving 8 bases not matched to a gene. This chain's CDR3 is CASSLSGLAAPDTQYF. The CDR3 DNA follows: TGTGCCAGCAGTCTCTCGGGACTAGCGGCCCCAGATACGCAGTATTTT.

This clonotype was counted a few times. V is TRBV18 and J is TRBJ2-1; no clear D gene. V was pared by 3 bases and J by 10 bases, with 7 bases between. CDR3 length: 11 amino acids. Germline-derived CDR1 and CDR2 are KGHSH and LQKENI. The CDR3, as DNA: TGTGCCAGCTCACCGAGCTACGAGCAGTTCTTC. It translates to CASSPSYEQFF.

The chain carries TRBV6-5 and TRBJ1-1, with D unclear. Trimming took 0 bases from V and 5 from J, leaving 10 bases between them. This CDR3 has 14 residues. The V gene's germline CDR1 is MNHEY and CDR2 SVGAGI. The CDR3 protein is CASSYSGGFTEAFF. DNA for the CDR3: TGTGCCAGCAGTTACTCGGGCGGTTTTACTGAAGCTTTCTTT.

In this sample, this clonotype turned up a few times. The chain recombines TRBV20-1 with TRBJ2-2; D gene uncertain. V lost 1 base to trimming and J lost 3 bases, with 12 bases between them. Germline assignment: CDR1 DFQATT and CDR2 SNEGSKA (reference sequence). The CDR3 is 15 residues long. This chain's CDR3 is CSARAEWSDTGELFF. For the CDR3, the DNA is TGCAGTGCTAGAGCGGAGTGGTCCGACACCGGGGAGCTGTTTTTT.

The chain links TRBV9 to TRBJ2-2; 9 bases are a match to TRBD2. Germline CDR1 is SGDLS and CDR2 is YYNGEE. This CDR3 contains 18 residues. Trimming removed 4 bases from V and 3 bases from J; junction bases left unmatched: 13. CDR3 residues: CASSTRGLAGAYTGELFF. Written as DNA, the CDR3 is TGTGCCAGCAGCACGAGGGGCTTAGCGGGGGCCTACACCGGGGAGCTGTTTTTT.

This clonotype turned up a few times. The CDR3 nucleotides are TGCAGCGTTGAAGGAGCGGAGGCGGGAAACTATGGCTACACCTTC. Protein: CSVEGAEAGNYGYTF. The gene calls are TRBV29-1 and TRBJ1-2, with D unclear. CDR3 length: 15 residues. The germline CDR1 and CDR2 sequences are SQVTM and ANQGSEA. V lost 1 base, J lost 2 bases, and 14 bases lay in between.

The rearrangement joins TRBV6-1 to TRBJ2-5; 12 bases agree with TRBD2. This CDR3 spans 15 amino acids. Germline-derived CDR1 and CDR2 are MNHNS and SASEGT. Trimming took 6 bases from V and 4 from J; bases not matched to a gene: 6. CDR3 sequence: CASSELAGGSETQYF. CDR3 sequence (DNA): TGTGCCAGCAGCGAACTAGCGGGGGGATCAGAGACCCAGTACTTC.

The J gene is TRBJ2-3, the V gene TRBV3-1; 7 nucleotides align to TRBD1. This CDR3 has 14 residues. After removal of 5 bases from V and 5 bases from J, the junction contained 7 bases not matched to a gene. From germline, CDR1 is LGHDT and CDR2 YNNKEL (reference sequence). CDR3 amino acids: CASSEYRDRDTQYF. The CDR3 coding sequence is TGTGCCAGCAGCGAATATAGGGACAGAGATACGCAGTATTTT.

This clonotype has more than one count but fewer than ten. The rearrangement uses TRBV6-5 and TRBJ2-3; TRBD1 aligns across 8 bases. There are 17 residues in the CDR3. Germline loops: CDR1 MNHEY, CDR2 SVGAGI. The V segment lost 0 bases and the J segment 2 bases; nucleotides outside the gene matches: 7. CDR3 in amino acids: CASSYSGGTGYTDTQYF. In nucleotides, the CDR3 is TGTGCCAGCAGTTACTCTGGCGGGACAGGTTACACAGATACGCAGTATTTT.

The CDR3 DNA reads TGTGCCAGCAGCCAGGCACAGGGTTGGCAAGAGACCCAGTACTTC. This sequence encodes CASSQAQGWQETQYF. This sequence joins TRBV3-1 and TRBJ2-5, with D possibly being TRBD1 (6 bases). The CDR3 consists of 15 residues. Trimming took off 3 bases at V and 2 bases at J, with 13 bases between the two ends. Germline loops: CDR1 LGHDT, CDR2 YNNKEL (reference sequence).

This clonotype has only a few counts. This chain joins TRBV30 and TRBJ1-6, with a tentative D call TRBD1 (5 bases). Germline-derived CDR1 and CDR2 are GTSNPN and SVGIG (reference sequence). Trimming removed 1 base at V and 4 bases at J, with 5 bases between. The CDR3 covers 13 residues. CDR3: CAWSGGYNSPLHF. Written as DNA, the CDR3 is TGTGCCTGGAGTGGGGGGTATAATTCACCCCTCCACTTT.

This clonotype was observed at least ten times. This chain links TRBV7-8 with TRBJ2-5, with 11 bases lining up with TRBD1. The germline CDR1 and CDR2 sequences are SGHVS and FQNEAQ. The CDR3 has 18 residues. V lost 7 bases to trimming and J lost 5 bases; unmatched junction nucleotides: 18. CDR3 DNA: TGTGCCAGCAACCCCCCGGGTACCGGGACAGGGGGTTCGGAGACCCAGTACTTC. It is translated as CASNPPGTGTGGSETQYF.

This clonotype was seen ten or more times. The CDR3 protein is CASSQDVRTISPLHF. The CDR3, as DNA: TGCGCCAGCAGCCAAGATGTTCGGACTATTTCACCCCTCCACTTT. The gene calls are TRBV4-3 and TRBJ1-6, with D hard to call. Germline-derived CDR1 and CDR2 are LGHNA and YSLEER. The CDR3 loop spans 15 amino acids. Trimming removed 0 bases from V and 9 bases from J, with 12 bases in between.